The rows below give T cell receptor beta chains drawn from one sample of a study of neurological immune-mediated disorders. TCRdb passed the 5' RACE reads through MiXCR, listing each CDR3 protein once. The table has fewer than 40,000 distinct CDR3 sequences, about 13% seen once. Sequencing was performed on PBMCs. The receptor set was obtained from a woman between 35 and 50 years old in good health. Both conserved end residues are part of each CDR3. Fields, in order: clone size, J gene, D gene, V gene, CDR3 protein, CDR3 DNA. The D gene is left open where the match is weak. A clone size is listed for some rows: how often the clone was seen (once, few, many), or a class if it is expanded.

many | TRBJ1-1 | - | TRBV29-1 | CSGNKGLYTEAFF | TGCAGCGGAAACAAGGGCCTTTACACTGAAGCTTTCTTT
many | TRBJ1-1 | - | TRBV5-1 | CASSPGLTAEAFF | TGCGCCAGCAGCCCGGGACTGACGGCTGAAGCTTTCTTT
many | TRBJ2-2 | TRBD2 | TRBV25-1 | CASSEAGDGGELFF | TGTGCCAGCAGTGAGGCGGGAGATGGCGGGGAGCTGTTTTTT
few | TRBJ2-3 | - | TRBV18 | CASSSRTPRRTDTQYF | TGTGCCAGCTCAAGCCGGACCCCCAGGAGGACAGATACGCAGTATTTT
many | TRBJ2-3 | - | TRBV5-1 | CASSPTPGLTDTQYF | TGCGCCAGCAGCCCAACCCCGGGACTCACAGATACGCAGTATTTT
many | TRBJ2-4 | - | TRBV9 | CASSAQSGGAKNIQYF | TGTGCCAGCAGCGCTCAAAGCGGCGGGGCCAAAAACATTCAGTACTTC
many | TRBJ1-2 | - | TRBV6-4 | CASKAGQGSYGYTF | TGTGCCAGCAAGGCTGGTCAGGGGTCCTATGGCTACACCTTC
many | TRBJ1-2 | - | TRBV5-6 | CASSSLQGYGYTF | TGTGCCAGCAGTTCCCTGCAAGGCTATGGCTACACCTTC
- | TRBJ1-3 | - | TRBV12-3/TRBV12-4 | CASSLKVSSGNTIYF | TGTGCCAGCAGTTTAAAAGTGAGCTCTGGAAACACCATATATTTT
many | TRBJ2-1 | - | TRBV6-6 | CASSLGIPLYNEQFF | TGTGCCAGCAGTCTAGGGATCCCTCTCTACAATGAGCAGTTCTTC
many | TRBJ2-4 | - | TRBV6-2/TRBV6-3 | CASSPPARFFQYF | TGTGCCAGCAGCCCACCTGCTAGGTTCTTTCAGTACTTC
many | TRBJ2-1 | - | TRBV6-5 | CASSYGNEQFF | TGTGCCAGCAGTTACGGGAATGAGCAGTTCTTC
many | TRBJ2-1 | - | TRBV12-3/TRBV12-4 | CASSLETGASYNEQFF | TGTGCCAGCAGTTTAGAGACGGGAGCGTCCTACAATGAGCAGTTCTTC
- | TRBJ2-2 | TRBD2 | TRBV9 | CASSVGSRTSGTVELFF | TGTGCCAGCAGCGTAGGGTCCCGGACTAGCGGAACCGTTGAGCTGTTTTTT